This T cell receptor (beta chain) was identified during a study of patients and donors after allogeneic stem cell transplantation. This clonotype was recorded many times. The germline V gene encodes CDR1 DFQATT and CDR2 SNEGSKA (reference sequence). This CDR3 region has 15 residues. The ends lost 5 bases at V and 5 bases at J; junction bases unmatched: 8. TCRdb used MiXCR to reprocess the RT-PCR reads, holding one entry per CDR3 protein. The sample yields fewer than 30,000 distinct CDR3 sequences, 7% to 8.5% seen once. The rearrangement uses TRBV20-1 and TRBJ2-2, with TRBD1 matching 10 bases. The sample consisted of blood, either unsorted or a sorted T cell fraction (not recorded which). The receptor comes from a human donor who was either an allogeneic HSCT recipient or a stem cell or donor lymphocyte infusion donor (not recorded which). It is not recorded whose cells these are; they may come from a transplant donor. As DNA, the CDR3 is TGCAGTGCTTACCCCGGACAGGGGGTAACCGGGGAGCTGTTTTTT. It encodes CSAYPGQGVTGELFF.